The T cell receptor (beta chain) described here comes from a study of Ad26.COV2.S vaccination and SARS-CoV-2 variants. The sample's treatment: around 19 received Ad26.COV2.S at low or high dose, single or two shots; 5 received placebo; per-sample allocation not given. Sampling was done on day 63 after the first vaccine or placebo injection. The CDR3 is 15 residues long. Germline V gene lookup returns CDR1 SGHRS and CDR2 YFSETQ. The V end was cut by 0 bases, the J end by 3 bases, with 11 bases between. Study-wide points: TCR breadth and depth analyses may have underestimated total T cell responses. Placebo recipients showed lower spike-specific TCR breadth than vaccinees. Reportedly, spike-specific CD8+ and CD4+ T cell responses achieved substantial breadth once vaccination had taken place.

About this clone itself: As yet, its antigen is unknown.

Method: immunoSEQ multiplex PCR; TCRdb's copy keeps in-frame clones and lacks some. Of 400,000 to 450,000 clones listed, 90% were seen once; the top ten hold 12%. The TCR comes from a person between 18 and 65 years old who received the Ad26.COV2.S COVID-19 vaccine or a placebo. The source material was peripheral blood, sampled in a trial of Ad26.COV2.S vaccine versus placebo. This sequence joins TRBV5-1 and TRBJ2-3; D assignment may be TRBD1 or TRBD2 (5 bases each). The CDR3 region has the DNA TGCGCCAGCAGCTTGGATGGGGGTAGGACAGATACGCAGTATTTT. Translating gives CASSLDGGRTDTQYF.